The present TCR beta chain was sequenced within a study of OX40 agonist ivuxolimab in advanced cancers. The protocol was immunoSEQ multiplex PCR, while the TCRdb copy is restricted to in-frame clones and leaves out a portion. The repertoire holds about 40,000 clones, around 88% seen once, with about 15% in the top ten. The TCR was taken from an adult with an advanced solid tumor such as melanoma, head and neck, liver or kidney cancer. The input for sequencing was CD4+ or CD8+ T cells sorted from blood, taken in a trial of the OX40 agonist ivuxolimab.

The DNA of the CDR3 is TGTGCCAGCAGTTTATTTTGGGGGGCGCGGGGCTACACCTTC. Translating it yields CASSLFWGARGYTF. The V call is TRBV28, the J call TRBJ1-2, with D maybe TRBD1 (6 bases). The V gene's germline CDR1 is MDHEN and CDR2 SYDVKM. Trimming took off 1 base at V and 8 bases at J, with 14 bases between the two ends. This CDR3 is 14 amino acids long.